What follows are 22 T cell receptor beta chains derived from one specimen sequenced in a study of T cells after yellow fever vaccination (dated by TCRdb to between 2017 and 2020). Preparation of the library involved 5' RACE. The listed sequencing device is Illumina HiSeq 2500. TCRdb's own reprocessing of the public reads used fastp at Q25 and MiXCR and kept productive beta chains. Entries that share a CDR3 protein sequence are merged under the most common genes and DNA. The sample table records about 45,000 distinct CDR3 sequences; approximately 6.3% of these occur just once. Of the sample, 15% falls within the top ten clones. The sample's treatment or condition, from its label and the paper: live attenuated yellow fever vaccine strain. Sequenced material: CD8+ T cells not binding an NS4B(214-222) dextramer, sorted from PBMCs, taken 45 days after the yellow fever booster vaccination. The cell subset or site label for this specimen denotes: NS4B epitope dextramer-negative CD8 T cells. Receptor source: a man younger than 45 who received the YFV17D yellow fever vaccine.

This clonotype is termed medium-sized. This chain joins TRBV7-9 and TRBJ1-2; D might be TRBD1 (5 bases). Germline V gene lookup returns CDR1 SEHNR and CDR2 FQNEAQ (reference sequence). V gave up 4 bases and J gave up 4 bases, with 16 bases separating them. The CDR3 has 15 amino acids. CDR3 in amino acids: CASSSTSGSSYGYTF. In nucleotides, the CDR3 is TGTGCCAGCAGCTCCACCTCAGGGTCGAGCTATGGCTACACCTTC.

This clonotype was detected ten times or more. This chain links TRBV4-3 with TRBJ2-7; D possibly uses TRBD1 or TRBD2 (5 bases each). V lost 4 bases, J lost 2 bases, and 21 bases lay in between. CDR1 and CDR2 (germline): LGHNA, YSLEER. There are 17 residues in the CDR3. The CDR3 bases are TGCGCCAGCAGCCCCGAGGGATGGGGGACCGCGACCTACGAGCAGTACTTC. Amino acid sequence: CASSPEGWGTATYEQYF.

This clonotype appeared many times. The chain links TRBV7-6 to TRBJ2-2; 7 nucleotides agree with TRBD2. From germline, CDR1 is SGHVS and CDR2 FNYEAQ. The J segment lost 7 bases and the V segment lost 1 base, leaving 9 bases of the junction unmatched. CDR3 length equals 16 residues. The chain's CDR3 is CASSLEAGPQSGELFF. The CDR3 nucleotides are TGTGCCAGCAGCTTAGAAGCGGGACCCCAGAGCGGGGAGCTGTTTTTT.

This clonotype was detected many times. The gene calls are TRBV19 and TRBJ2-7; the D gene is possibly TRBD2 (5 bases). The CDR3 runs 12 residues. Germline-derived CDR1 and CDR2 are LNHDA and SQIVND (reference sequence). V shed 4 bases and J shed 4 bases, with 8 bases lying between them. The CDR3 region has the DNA TGTGCCAGTAGTACCTCGGGGTACGAGCAGTACTTC. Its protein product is CASSTSGYEQYF.

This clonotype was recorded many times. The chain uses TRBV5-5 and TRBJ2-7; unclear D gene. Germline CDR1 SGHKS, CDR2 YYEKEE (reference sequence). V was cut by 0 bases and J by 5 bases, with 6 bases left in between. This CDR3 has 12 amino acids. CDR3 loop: CASSLGLNEQYF. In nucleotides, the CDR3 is TGTGCCAGCAGCTTGGGGCTCAACGAGCAGTACTTC. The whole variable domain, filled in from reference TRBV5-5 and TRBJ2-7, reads DAGVTQSPTHLIKTRGQQVTLRCSPISGHKSVSWYQQVLGQGPQFIFQYYEKEERGRGNFPDRFSARQFPNYSSELNVNALLLGDSALYLCASSLGLNEQYFGPGTRLTVT.

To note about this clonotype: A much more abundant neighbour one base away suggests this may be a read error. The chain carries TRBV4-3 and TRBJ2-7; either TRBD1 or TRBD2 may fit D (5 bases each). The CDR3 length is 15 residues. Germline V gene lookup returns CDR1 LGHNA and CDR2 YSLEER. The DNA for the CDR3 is TGCACCAGCAGCCAAGCAGGGACCGCCGCCTACGAGCAGTACTTC. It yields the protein CTSSQAGTAAYEQYF.

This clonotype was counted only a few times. The CDR3 region is CASSMAQGSGELFF. CDR3 DNA: TGTGCCAGTAGCATGGCTCAGGGGTCCGGGGAGCTGTTTTTT. The chain is built from TRBV19 and TRBJ2-2; D is possibly TRBD1 (6 bases). Per the germline V gene, CDR1 is LNHDA and CDR2 is SQIVND (reference sequence). There are 14 residues in the CDR3. V was pared by 6 bases and J by 6 bases, with 14 bases between.

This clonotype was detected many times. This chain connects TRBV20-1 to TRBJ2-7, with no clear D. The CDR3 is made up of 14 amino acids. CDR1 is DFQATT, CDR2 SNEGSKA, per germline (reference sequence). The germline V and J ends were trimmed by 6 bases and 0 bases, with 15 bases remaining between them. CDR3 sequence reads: CSALRPVDSYEQYF. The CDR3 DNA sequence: TGCAGTGCCCTACGCCCGGTGGACTCCTACGAGCAGTACTTC.

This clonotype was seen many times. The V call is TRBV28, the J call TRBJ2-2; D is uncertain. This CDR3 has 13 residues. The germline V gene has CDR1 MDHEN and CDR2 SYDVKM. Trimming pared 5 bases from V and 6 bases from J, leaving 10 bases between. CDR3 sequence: CASSEIGPGELFF. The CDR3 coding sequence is TGTGCCAGCAGTGAGATTGGGCCCGGGGAGCTGTTTTTT.

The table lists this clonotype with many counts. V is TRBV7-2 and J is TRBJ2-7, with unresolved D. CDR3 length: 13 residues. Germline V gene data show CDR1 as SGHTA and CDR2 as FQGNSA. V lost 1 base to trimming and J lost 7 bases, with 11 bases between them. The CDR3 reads CASSLGSWVEQYF. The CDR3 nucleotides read TGTGCCAGCAGCTTAGGTAGCTGGGTGGAGCAGTACTTC.

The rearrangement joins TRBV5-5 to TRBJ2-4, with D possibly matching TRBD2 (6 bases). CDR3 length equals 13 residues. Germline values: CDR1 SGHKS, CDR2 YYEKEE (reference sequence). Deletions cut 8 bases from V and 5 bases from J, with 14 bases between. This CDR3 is CARSPASENIQYF. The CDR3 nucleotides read TGTGCCAGGAGCCCCGCTAGCGAAAACATTCAGTACTTC.

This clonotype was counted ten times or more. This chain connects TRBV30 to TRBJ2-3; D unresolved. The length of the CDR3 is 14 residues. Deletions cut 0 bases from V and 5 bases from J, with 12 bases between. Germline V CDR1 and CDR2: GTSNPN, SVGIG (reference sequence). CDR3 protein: CAWSVVDSQDTQYF. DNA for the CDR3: TGTGCCTGGAGTGTAGTGGATTCTCAAGATACGCAGTATTTT.

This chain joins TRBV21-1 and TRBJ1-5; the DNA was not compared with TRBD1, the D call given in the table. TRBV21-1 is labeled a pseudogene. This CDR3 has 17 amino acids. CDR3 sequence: CASSKAFRDRNNQPQHF. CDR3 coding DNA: TGTGCCAGCAGCAAAGCGTTCCGGGACCGAAACAATCAGCCCCAGCATTTT.

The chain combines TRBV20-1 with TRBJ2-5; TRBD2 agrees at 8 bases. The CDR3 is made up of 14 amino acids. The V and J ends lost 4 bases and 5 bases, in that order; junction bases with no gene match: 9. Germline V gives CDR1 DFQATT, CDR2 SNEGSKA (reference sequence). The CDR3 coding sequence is TGCAGTGCTAAATTAGCGGGACGGCATGAGACCCAGTACTTC. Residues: CSAKLAGRHETQYF.

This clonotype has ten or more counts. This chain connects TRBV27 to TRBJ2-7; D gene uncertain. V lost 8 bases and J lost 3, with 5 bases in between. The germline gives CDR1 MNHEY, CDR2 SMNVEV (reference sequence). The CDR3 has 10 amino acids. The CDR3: CASGFYEQYF. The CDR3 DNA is TGTGCCAGCGGCTTCTACGAGCAGTACTTC.

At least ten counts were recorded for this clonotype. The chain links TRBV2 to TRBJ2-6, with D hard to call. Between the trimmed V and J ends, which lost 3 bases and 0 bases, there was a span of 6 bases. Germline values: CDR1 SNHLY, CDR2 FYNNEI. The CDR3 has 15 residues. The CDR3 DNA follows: TGTGCCAGCAGTGAGGCCTACTCTGGGGCCAACGTCCTGACTTTC. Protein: CASSEAYSGANVLTF.

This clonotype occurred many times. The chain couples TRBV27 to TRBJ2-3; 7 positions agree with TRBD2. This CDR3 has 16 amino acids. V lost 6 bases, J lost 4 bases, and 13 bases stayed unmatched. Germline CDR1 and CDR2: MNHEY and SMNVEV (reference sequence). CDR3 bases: TGTGCCAGCAGCTCCCTGGGAGGGAGGGACGCAGATACGCAGTATTTT. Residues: CASSSLGGRDADTQYF.

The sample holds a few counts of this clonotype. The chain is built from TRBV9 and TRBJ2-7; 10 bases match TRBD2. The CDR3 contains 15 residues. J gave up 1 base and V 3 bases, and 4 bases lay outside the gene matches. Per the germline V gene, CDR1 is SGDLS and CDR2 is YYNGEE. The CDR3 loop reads CASSAGLADSYEQYF. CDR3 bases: TGTGCCAGCAGCGCCGGACTAGCGGATTCCTACGAGCAGTACTTC.

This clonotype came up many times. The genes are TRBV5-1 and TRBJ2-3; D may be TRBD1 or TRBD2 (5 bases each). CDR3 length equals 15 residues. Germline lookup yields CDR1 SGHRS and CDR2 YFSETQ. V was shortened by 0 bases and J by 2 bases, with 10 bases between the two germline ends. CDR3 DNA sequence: TGCGCCAGCAGCTTGGAGGGGAGTCCCACAGATACGCAGTATTTT. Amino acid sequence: CASSLEGSPTDTQYF.

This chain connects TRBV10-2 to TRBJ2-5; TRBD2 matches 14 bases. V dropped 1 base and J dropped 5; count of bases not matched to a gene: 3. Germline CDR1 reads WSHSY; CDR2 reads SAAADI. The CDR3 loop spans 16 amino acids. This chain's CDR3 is CASSELGTSGSETQYF. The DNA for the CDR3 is TGCGCCAGCAGTGAGTTAGGGACTAGCGGGAGTGAGACCCAGTACTTC.

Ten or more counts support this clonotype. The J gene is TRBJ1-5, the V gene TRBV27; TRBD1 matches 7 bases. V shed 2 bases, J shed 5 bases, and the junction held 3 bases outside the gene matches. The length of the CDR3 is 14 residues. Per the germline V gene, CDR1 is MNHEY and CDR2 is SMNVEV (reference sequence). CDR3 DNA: TGTGCCAGCAGTTTAAGGGACAGCCATCAGCCCCAGCATTTT. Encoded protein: CASSLRDSHQPQHF.

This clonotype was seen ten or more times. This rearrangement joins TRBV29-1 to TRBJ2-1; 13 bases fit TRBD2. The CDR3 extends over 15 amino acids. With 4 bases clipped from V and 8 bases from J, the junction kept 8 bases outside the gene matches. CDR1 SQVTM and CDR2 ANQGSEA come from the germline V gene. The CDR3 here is CSVGYLGLAGYEQFF. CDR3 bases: TGCAGCGTTGGTTATTTGGGACTAGCGGGATATGAGCAGTTCTTC.